This entry features one TCR beta chain sequence. This sample is drawn from a study of T cells in Graves' hyperthyroidism and ophthalmopathy. TCR beta CDR3 region amplification was performed from RNA transcripts. When the TCR CDR3 underwent first-round RT-PCR, the HTBI primer set was used. TCRdb redid the calling of the multiplex PCR reads with MiXCR, one entry per CDR3 protein. The sample lists hundreds of thousands of distinct CDR3 sequences; over 15% were seen once. Under 3 months was the duration of disease in ophthalmopathy patients, who also had a Clinical Activity Score of at least 3 and a NOSPECS grade of at least 4. This receptor was obtained from an older woman with Graves' ophthalmopathy. The sequenced material came from blood.

For the CDR3, the DNA is TGCGCCAGCAGCCAAGAGGCGACAGGGAATCAGCCCCAGCATTTT. Protein sequence: CASSQEATGNQPQHF. The V and J genes are TRBV4-3 and TRBJ1-5; 7 nucleotides align to TRBD1. This CDR3 is built from 15 residues. The V segment lost 0 bases and the J segment 4 bases; nucleotides outside the gene matches: 3. The germline V gene encodes CDR1 LGHNA and CDR2 YSLEER.